This T cell receptor beta chain was sequenced in a study of human T cells and chemical hapten exposure. This CDR3 comprises 15 residues. Trimming at V came to 6 bases and at J to 5 bases, leaving 10 bases not matched to a gene. Germline V gene lookup returns CDR1 DFQATT and CDR2 SNEGSKA (reference sequence). Time point of the sample: healthy volunteer bleed at 2 weeks. Researchers extracted total RNA from unfractionated whole blood. This clonotype showed up many times. The library labeled individual cDNA molecules by adding unique molecular identifiers to them. Study processing details: Counts of TCRs in each sample centred on a median of about 95,000 and extended from around 24,000 to 710,000. From the RACE reads, TCRdb called clonotypes with MiXCR, one entry per CDR3 protein. TCRdb, not the authors, supplied the V and J calls. The sample lists roughly 130,000 distinct CDR3 sequences; about 8.2% were seen once.

This chain links TRBV20-1 with TRBJ2-1, with 10 bases aligning to TRBD2. What was sequenced was whole blood. This clonotype was obtained from a male donor in good health. Some clones in this sample may be carry-over from other donors' samples. The CDR3 spells CSAGRQREGNNEQFF. CDR3 DNA: TGCAGTGCCGGACGGCAGCGGGAGGGGAACAATGAGCAGTTCTTC.